This T cell receptor (beta chain) was sequenced for a study of blood T cell repertoires in COVID-19 (dated by TCRdb to the early 2020s). A note on the overall study: Samples from collaborators originated in the United States, Italy and Spain and spanned both the acute and convalescent phases of COVID-19. The prospective study material was composed of cDNA or gDNA derived from T cells, B-cell-depleted T cells, or PBMCs. Subjects who had been exposed to COVID-19, were actively infected with it, or had recovered from it provided the deeply sampled blood TCRbeta repertoires that made up the dataset. The repertoires were released in a freely available public database intended as a resource for research on the immune response to SARS-CoV-2. The samples were drawn from two sources: the first 160 participants of the ongoing ImmuneRACE study, and 1,200 or so subjects contributed by 6 global collaborators. A de-identified subject ID, COVID-19 status, age in years and sex were almost always included in the sample metadata. Where available, HLA class I and class II types were taken from metadata supplied by the sample provider and were not determined by assay-based typing.

The collaborating institutions used their own protocols to collect whole blood in K2EDTA tubes. For TCRbeta analysis, collaborators shipped samples in one of three forms: frozen whole blood, isolated PBMCs, or DNA extracted from either of those sample types. TCRbeta CDR3 regions were amplified from genomic DNA by means of the immunoSEQ Assay, a bias-controlled multiplex PCR. For the original study's pipeline: The number of nucleated cells in each sample was estimated by amplification of reference gene primers within the assay. Sequence reads were collapsed and filtered to measure the absolute abundance of every unique TCRbeta CDR3 rearrangement. For each sample, productive Simpson clonality was calculated by taking the square root of Simpson's diversity index across productive rearrangements. Drawn from immuneACCESS, this table holds only the in-frame rearrangements with V and J called that TCRdb kept. Clones are partly lost; checked studies trace under half to an unresolved V gene and leave the rest unexplained. Clonal size and the V and J genes are those of that table, whereas D and trimming came from the DNA. The sample table lists about 140,000 clones, 70% to 85% of them with a count of one. The ten largest clones take up about 7% of the sample.

Overall results and qualifications from the work: The amount of clinical and demographic metadata varied by source and participant and was provided uncurated.

Turning to this clone: Its antigen remains undetermined. No base qualities exist here, and no much larger clone lies one base off it.

What was sequenced was peripheral blood. The sequence came from a human donor in a cohort sampled during active COVID-19.

The nucleotide sequence is TGTGCCAGCAGCCCGGGTTTTGCACATGATGAGCAGTTCTTC. Its protein reads: CASSPGFAHDEQFF. Rearrangement joined TRBV7-2 to TRBJ2-1, with no confidently assigned D gene. The germline V gene yields SGHTA for CDR1 and FQGNSA for CDR2. There are 14 amino acids in the CDR3, from cysteine to phenylalanine inclusive. The kept DNA is CDR3 alone, 42 bases in frame from the first base. The V end loses 5 bases and the J end loses 8 bases, and a stretch of 16 bases separates them.